This T cell receptor beta chain originates from a study of cytomegalovirus exposure and HLA in healthy donors. The PCR was carried out with 60 Vbeta primers and 13 Jbeta primers. Here immunoSEQ multiplex PCR was the method, and the copy in TCRdb shows in-frame clones only, minus some. The data hold some 130,000 clones, with over 70% observed a single time. In the case of this clone: What it recognizes is unknown.

Study results and limitations: Association of a missense DCLRE1C variant with TCR beta V- and J-gene trimming was reported in a later analysis. Most of the TCR beta V segments (in an earlier analysis) were productive either about 87% or about 30% of the time.

The source is a man in his forties in good health and CMV-seronegative. The sample taken for sequencing was PBMCs.

The CDR3 DNA is TGTGCCAGCAGCCCCCCCGGGACTGTCTCCTACGAGCAGTACTTC. The encoded protein is CASSPPGTVSYEQYF. V usage is TRBV14 and J usage is TRBJ2-7, with D perhaps TRBD2 (6 bases). This CDR3 has 15 residues. CDR1 SGHDN and CDR2 FVKESK come from the germline V gene. Trimming cost V 4 bases and J 0 bases, with 13 bases left between them.